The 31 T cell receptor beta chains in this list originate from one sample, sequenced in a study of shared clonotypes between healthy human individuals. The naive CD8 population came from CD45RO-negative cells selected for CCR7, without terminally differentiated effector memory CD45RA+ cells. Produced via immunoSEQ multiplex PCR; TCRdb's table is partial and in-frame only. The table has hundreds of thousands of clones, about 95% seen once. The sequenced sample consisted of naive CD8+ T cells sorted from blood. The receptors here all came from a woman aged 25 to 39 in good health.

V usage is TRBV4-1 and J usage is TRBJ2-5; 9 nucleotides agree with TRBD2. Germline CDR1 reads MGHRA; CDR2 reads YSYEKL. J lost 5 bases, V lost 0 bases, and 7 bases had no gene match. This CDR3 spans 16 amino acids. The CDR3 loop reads CASSQEAGGSRETQYF. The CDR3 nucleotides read TGCGCCAGCAGCCAAGAGGCGGGAGGGTCGAGGGAGACCCAGTACTTC.

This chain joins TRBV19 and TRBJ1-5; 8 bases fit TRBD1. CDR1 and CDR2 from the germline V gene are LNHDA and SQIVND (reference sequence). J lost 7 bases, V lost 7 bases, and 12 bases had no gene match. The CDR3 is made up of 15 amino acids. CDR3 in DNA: TGTGCCAGTACCACGGACAGGGAGTCTTGGCAGCCCCAGCATTTT. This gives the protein CASTTDRESWQPQHF.

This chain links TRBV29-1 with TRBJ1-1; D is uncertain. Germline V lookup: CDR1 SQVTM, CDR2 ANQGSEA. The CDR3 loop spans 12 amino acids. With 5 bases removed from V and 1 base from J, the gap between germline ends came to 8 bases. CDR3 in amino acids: CSVLTENTEAFF. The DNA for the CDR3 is TGCAGCGTTCTGACTGAGAACACTGAAGCTTTCTTT.

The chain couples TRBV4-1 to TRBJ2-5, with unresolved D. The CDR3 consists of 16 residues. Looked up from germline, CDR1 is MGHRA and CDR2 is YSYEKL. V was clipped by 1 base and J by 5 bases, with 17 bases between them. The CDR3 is CASSQARAGLGETQYF. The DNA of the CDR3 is TGCGCCAGCAGCCAAGCCCGGGCCGGGTTAGGGGAGACCCAGTACTTC.

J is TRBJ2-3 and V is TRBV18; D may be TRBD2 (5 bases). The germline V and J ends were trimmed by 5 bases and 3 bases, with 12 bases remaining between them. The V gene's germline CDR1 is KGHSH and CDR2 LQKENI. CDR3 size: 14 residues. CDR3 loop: CASSSLGDTDTQYF. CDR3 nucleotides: TGTGCCAGCTCATCCCTGGGAGATACAGATACGCAGTATTTT.

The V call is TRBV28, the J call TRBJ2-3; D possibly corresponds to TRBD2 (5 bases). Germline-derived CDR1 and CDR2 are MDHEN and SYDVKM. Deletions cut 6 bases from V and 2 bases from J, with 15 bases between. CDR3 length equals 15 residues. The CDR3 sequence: CASREVGGATDTQYF. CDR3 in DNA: TGTGCCAGCAGGGAGGTCGGCGGTGCCACAGATACGCAGTATTTT.

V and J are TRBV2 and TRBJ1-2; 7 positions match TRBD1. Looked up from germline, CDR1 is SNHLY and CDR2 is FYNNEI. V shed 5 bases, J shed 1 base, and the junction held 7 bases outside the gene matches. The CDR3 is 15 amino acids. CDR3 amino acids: CASSTGQVLNYGYTF. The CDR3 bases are TGTGCCAGCAGTACCGGACAGGTACTTAACTATGGCTACACCTTC.

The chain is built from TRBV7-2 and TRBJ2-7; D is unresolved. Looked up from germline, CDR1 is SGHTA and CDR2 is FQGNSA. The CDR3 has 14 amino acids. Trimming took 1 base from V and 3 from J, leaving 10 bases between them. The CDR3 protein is CASSLVSGSYEQYF. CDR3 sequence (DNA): TGTGCCAGCAGCTTAGTTAGTGGCAGCTACGAGCAGTACTTC.

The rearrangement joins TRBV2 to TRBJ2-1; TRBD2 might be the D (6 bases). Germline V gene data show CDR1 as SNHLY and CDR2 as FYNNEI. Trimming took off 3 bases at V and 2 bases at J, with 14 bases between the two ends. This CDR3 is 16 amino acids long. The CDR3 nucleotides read TGTGCCAGCAGTGATGGGACTCTACTGACCTACAATGAGCAGTTCTTC. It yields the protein CASSDGTLLTYNEQFF.

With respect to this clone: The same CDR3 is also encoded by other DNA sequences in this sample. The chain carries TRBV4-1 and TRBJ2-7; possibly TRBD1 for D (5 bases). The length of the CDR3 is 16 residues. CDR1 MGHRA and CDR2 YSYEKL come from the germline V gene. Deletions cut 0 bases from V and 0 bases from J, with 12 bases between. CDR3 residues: CASSQDRTGSSYEQYF. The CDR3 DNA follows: TGCGCCAGCAGCCAAGATCGAACAGGAAGCTCCTACGAGCAGTACTTC.

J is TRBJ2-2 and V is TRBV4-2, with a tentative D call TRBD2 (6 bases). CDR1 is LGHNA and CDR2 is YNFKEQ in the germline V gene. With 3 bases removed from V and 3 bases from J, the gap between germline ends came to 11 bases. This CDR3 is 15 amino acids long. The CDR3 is CASSHSTSYTGELFF. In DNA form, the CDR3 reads TGTGCCAGCAGCCATTCGACTAGTTACACCGGGGAGCTGTTTTTT.

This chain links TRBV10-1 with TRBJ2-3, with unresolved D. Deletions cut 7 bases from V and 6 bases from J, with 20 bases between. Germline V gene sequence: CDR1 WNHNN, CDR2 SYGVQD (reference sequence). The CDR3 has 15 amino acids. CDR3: CASTPSGMTGDTQYF. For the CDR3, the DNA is TGCGCCAGCACCCCCAGTGGGATGACGGGTGATACGCAGTATTTT.

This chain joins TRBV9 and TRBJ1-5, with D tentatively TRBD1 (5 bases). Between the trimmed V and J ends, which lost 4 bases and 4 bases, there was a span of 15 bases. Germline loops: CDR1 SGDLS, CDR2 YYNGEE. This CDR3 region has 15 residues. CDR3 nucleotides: TGTGCCAGCAGCCCCAGGGCAGGAAATAATCAGCCCCAGCATTTT. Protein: CASSPRAGNNQPQHF.

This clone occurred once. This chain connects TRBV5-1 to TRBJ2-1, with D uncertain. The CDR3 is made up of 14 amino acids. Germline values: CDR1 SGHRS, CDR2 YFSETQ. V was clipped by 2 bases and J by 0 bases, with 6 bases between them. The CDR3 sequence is CASSLSDSYNEQFF. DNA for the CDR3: TGCGCCAGCAGCTTAAGCGACTCCTACAATGAGCAGTTCTTC.

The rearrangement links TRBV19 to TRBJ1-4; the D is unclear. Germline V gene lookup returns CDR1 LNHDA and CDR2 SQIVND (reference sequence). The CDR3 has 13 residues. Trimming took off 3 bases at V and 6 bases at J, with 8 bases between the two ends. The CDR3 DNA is TGTGCCAGTAGTATTTGGGAGGATGAAAAACTGTTTTTT. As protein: CASSIWEDEKLFF.

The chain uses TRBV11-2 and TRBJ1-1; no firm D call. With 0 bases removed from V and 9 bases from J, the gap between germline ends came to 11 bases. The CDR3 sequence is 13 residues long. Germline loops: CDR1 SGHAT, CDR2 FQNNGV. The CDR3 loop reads CASSLESFHQAFF. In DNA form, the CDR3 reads TGTGCCAGCAGCTTAGAATCCTTTCATCAAGCTTTCTTT. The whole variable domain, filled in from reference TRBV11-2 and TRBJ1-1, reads EAGVAQSPRYKIIEKRQSVAFWCNPISGHATLYWYQQILGQGPKLLIQFQNNGVVDDSQLPKDRFSAERLKGVDSTLKIQPAKLEDSAVYLCASSLESFHQAFFGQGTRLTVV.

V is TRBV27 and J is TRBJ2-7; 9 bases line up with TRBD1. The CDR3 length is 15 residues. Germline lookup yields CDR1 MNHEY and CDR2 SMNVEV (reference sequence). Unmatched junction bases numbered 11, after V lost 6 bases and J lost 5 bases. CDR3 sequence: CASRGTGGSLHEQYF. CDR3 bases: TGTGCCAGCAGGGGCACAGGGGGCTCGCTCCACGAGCAGTACTTC.

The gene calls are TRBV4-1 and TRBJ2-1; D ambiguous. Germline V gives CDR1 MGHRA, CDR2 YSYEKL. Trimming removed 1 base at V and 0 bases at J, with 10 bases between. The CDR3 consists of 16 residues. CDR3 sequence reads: CASSQGDWSSYNEQFF. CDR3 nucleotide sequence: TGCGCCAGCAGCCAAGGCGACTGGAGCTCCTACAATGAGCAGTTCTTC.

The chain's CDR3 is CASSLKPTGPAFEKLFF. CDR3 sequence (DNA): TGTGCCAGCAGCCTAAAACCGACAGGGCCGGCGTTTGAAAAACTGTTTTTT. The chain uses TRBV11-2 and TRBJ1-4; 7 nucleotides match TRBD1. There are 17 residues in the CDR3. Germline values: CDR1 SGHAT, CDR2 FQNNGV. V gave up 5 bases and J gave up 7 bases; unmatched junction bases: 16.

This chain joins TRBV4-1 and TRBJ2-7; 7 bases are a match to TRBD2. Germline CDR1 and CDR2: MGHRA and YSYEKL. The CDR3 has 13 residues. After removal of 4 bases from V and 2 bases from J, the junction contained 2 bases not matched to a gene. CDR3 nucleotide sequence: TGCGCCAGCAGCCTAGCGGGCCCCTACGAGCAGTACTTC. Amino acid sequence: CASSLAGPYEQYF.

CDR3 DNA sequence: TGTGCCATCAGCCGACTAGCGGAGGGGTACAATGAGCAGTTCTTC. It is translated as CAISRLAEGYNEQFF. V and J are TRBV10-3 and TRBJ2-1, with 9 nucleotides matching TRBD2. This CDR3 has 15 residues. The V segment lost 6 bases and the J segment 4 bases; nucleotides outside the gene matches: 7. Germline assignment: CDR1 ENHRY and CDR2 SYGVKD.

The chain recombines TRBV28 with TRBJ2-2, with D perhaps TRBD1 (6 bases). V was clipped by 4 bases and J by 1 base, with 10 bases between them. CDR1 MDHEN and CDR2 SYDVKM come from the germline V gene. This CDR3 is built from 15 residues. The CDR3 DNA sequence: TGTGCCAGCAGTTCGACAGGACTGAACACCGGGGAGCTGTTTTTT. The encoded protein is CASSSTGLNTGELFF. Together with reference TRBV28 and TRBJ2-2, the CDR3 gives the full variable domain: DVKVTQSSRYLVKRTGEKVFLECVQDMDHENMFWYRQDPGLGLRLIYFSYDVKMKEKGDIPEGYSVSREKKERFSLILESASTNQTSMYLCASSSTGLNTGELFFGEGSRLTVL.

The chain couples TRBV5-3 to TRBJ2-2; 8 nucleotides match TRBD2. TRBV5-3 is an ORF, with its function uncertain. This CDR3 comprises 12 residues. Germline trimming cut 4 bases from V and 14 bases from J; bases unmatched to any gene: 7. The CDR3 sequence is CARSPREVELFF. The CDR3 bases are TGTGCCAGAAGCCCGCGGGAGGTAGAACTGTTTTTT.

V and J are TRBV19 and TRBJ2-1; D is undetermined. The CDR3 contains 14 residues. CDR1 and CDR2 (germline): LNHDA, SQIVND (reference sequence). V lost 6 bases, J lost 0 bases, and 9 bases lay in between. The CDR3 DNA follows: TGTGCCAGTAGCACTAAGAGCTCCTACAATGAGCAGTTCTTC. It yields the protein CASSTKSSYNEQFF.

The CDR3 is CASSGGSYNEQFF. CDR3 in DNA: TGTGCCAGCAGCGGGGGCAGCTACAATGAGCAGTTCTTC. The J gene is TRBJ2-1, the V gene TRBV9; D perhaps matches TRBD1 (5 bases). Trimming shortened V by 3 bases and J by 3 bases, and 7 bases separated the two germline ends. This CDR3 comprises 13 residues. The germline V gene has CDR1 SGDLS and CDR2 YYNGEE.

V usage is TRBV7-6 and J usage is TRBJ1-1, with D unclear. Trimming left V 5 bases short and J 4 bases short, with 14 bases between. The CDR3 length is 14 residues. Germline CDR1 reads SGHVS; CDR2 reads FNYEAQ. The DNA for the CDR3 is TGTGCCAGCAGCCGAGAAACCCGGACCACTGAAGCTTTCTTT. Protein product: CASSRETRTTEAFF.

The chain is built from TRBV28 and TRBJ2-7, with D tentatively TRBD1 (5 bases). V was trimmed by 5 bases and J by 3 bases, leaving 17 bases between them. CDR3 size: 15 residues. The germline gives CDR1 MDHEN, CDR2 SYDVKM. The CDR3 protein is CASSLSQGVYYEQYF. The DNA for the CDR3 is TGTGCCAGCAGTCTAAGTCAGGGCGTATACTACGAGCAGTACTTC.

The CDR3 region has the DNA TGTGCCAGCAGTACTAATTGGGGAGGGGAGGTCAACGAGCAGTACTTC. Protein product: CASSTNWGGEVNEQYF. This chain links TRBV28 with TRBJ2-7, with 7 nucleotides matching TRBD2. From germline, CDR1 is MDHEN and CDR2 SYDVKM. This CDR3 is built from 16 residues. The V and J ends lost 5 bases and 5 bases, in that order; junction bases with no gene match: 15. Looking up the rest from reference TRBV28 and TRBJ2-7 gives the full variable domain: DVKVTQSSRYLVKRTGEKVFLECVQDMDHENMFWYRQDPGLGLRLIYFSYDVKMKEKGDIPEGYSVSREKKERFSLILESASTNQTSMYLCASSTNWGGEVNEQYFGPGTRLTVT.

CDR3 bases: TGTGCCAGCAGTGAACAACAGTACAATGAGCAGTTCTTC. It yields the protein CASSEQQYNEQFF. The rearrangement links TRBV6-1 to TRBJ2-1; D ambiguous. This CDR3 comprises 13 residues. Trimming removed 2 bases at V and 4 bases at J, with 6 bases between. CDR1 and CDR2 from the germline V gene are MNHNS and SASEGT.

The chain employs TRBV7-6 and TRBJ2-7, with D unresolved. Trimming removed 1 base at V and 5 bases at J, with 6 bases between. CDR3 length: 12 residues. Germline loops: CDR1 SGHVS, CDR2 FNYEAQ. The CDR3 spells CASSLGDHEQYF. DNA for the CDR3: TGTGCCAGCAGCTTAGGTGATCACGAGCAGTACTTC.

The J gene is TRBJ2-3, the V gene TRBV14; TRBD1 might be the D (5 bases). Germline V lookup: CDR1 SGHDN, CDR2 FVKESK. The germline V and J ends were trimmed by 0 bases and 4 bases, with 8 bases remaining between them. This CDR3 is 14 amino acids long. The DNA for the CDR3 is TGTGCCAGCAGCCAAGAAGGGGATTCAGATACGCAGTATTTT. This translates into CASSQEGDSDTQYF.